Listed below are T cell receptor beta chains from one sample, sequenced in a study of blood T cell repertoires in COVID-19. The data were produced by immunoSEQ multiplex PCR, yet TCRdb's version contains in-frame clones alone and is incomplete. There are 70,000 or so clones in the sample; about three quarters occur only once, and less than 40% lies in the top ten. Sequencing was performed on peripheral blood. The receptors shown here come from a woman aged 70-85 years with acute or convalescent COVID-19. Both conserved end residues are part of each CDR3. A D gene is named only where the DNA matches it firmly. Size tells how often a clone was seen (once, few, many) or the class of an expanded clone, and some rows leave it out.

D: TRBD1; J: TRBJ1-6; V: TRBV3-1/TRBV3-2; size: NA; CDR3: CASSQMWTGGNSPLHF; DNA: TGTGCCAGCAGCCAAATGTGGACAGGGGGTAATTCACCCCTCCACTTT
D: NA; J: TRBJ2-2; V: TRBV9; size: NA; CDR3: CASSARGANTGELFF; DNA: TGTGCCAGCAGCGCCAGGGGAGCAAACACCGGGGAGCTGTTTTTT
D: TRBD1; J: TRBJ1-1; V: TRBV7-2; size: NA; CDR3: CASSDTTGGAAAFF; DNA: TGTGCCAGCAGCGACACAACAGGGGGCGCCGCGGCTTTCTTT
D: TRBD1; J: TRBJ1-1; V: TRBV14; size: NA; CDR3: CASSRGQGSRGTEAFF; DNA: TGTGCCAGCAGCCGGGGACAGGGGTCAAGGGGGACTGAAGCTTTCTTT
D: NA; J: TRBJ2-7; V: TRBV5-1; size: NA; CDR3: CASRYESVQYF; DNA: TGCGCCAGCAGGTATGAGTCGGTGCAGTACTTC
D: NA; J: TRBJ2-7; V: TRBV2; size: NA; CDR3: CASTDGGVSSYEQYF; DNA: TGTGCCAGCACTGATGGAGGAGTTAGCTCCTACGAGCAGTACTTC
D: NA; J: TRBJ2-1; V: TRBV11-2; size: few; CDR3: CASTQESGSYNEQFF; DNA: TGTGCCAGCACTCAAGAGAGCGGGTCCTACAATGAGCAGTTCTTC
D: TRBD1; J: TRBJ1-2; V: TRBV10-3; size: NA; CDR3: CAISKDRAEGYTF; DNA: TGTGCCATCTCCAAGGACAGGGCAGAAGGCTACACCTTC
D: TRBD2; J: TRBJ2-1; V: TRBV3-1/TRBV3-2; size: NA; CDR3: CASSLLGGRGGHNEQFF; DNA: TGTGCCAGCAGCCTACTCGGCGGGAGGGGGGGTCACAATGAGCAGTTCTTC
D: TRBD2; J: TRBJ2-3; V: TRBV4-2; size: NA; CDR3: CASSPGILTSDADTQYF; DNA: TGTGCCAGCAGCCCTGGAATCCTTACTAGCGACGCAGATACGCAGTATTTT
D: TRBD2; J: TRBJ2-1; V: TRBV12-5; size: NA; CDR3: CASGPAGLTSGRGNVEQFF; DNA: TGTGCTAGTGGCCCGGCCGGGCTAACTAGCGGGAGAGGGAATGTTGAGCAGTTCTTC
D: NA; J: TRBJ1-2; V: TRBV5-4; size: few; CDR3: CASSVSRDYGYTF; DNA: TGTGCCAGCAGCGTAAGTCGGGACTATGGCTACACCTTC
D: TRBD1; J: TRBJ1-2; V: TRBV6-5; size: NA; CDR3: CASRTWTGEYGYTF; DNA: TGTGCCAGCAGAACATGGACAGGGGAGTATGGCTACACCTTC
D: TRBD1; J: TRBJ1-4; V: TRBV15; size: NA; CDR3: CATSPGQGGEKLFF; DNA: TGTGCCACCAGCCCGGGACAGGGAGGAGAAAAACTGTTTTTT
D: NA; J: TRBJ1-2; V: TRBV19; size: NA; CDR3: CASSSSWTASANYGYTF; DNA: TGTGCCAGTAGTTCTTCTTGGACAGCTTCTGCTAACTATGGCTACACCTTC
D: NA; J: TRBJ1-5; V: TRBV6-5; size: few; CDR3: CASSKDGTGQPQHF; DNA: TGTGCCAGCAGTAAGGACGGAACGGGGCAGCCCCAGCATTTT
D: TRBD1; J: TRBJ1-5; V: TRBV7-8; size: few; CDR3: CASSSGQQLNQPQHF; DNA: TGTGCCAGCAGCTCGGGACAGCAACTCAATCAGCCCCAGCATTTT
D: NA; J: TRBJ2-3; V: TRBV29-1; size: NA; CDR3: CSVVRGGSTDTQYF; DNA: TGCAGCGTTGTAAGGGGGGGGAGCACAGATACGCAGTATTTT
D: TRBD1; J: TRBJ2-3; V: TRBV7-2; size: NA; CDR3: CASNIRGGSSTDTQYF; DNA: TGTGCCAGCAACATTAGAGGGGGCAGCAGCACAGATACGCAGTATTTT
D: TRBD2; J: TRBJ2-1; V: TRBV4-1; size: NA; CDR3: CASSWVRLAGEGNEQFF; DNA: TGCGCCAGCAGCTGGGTCCGACTAGCGGGAGAGGGCAATGAGCAGTTCTTC
D: NA; J: TRBJ2-1; V: TRBV18; size: NA; CDR3: CASSRPQGEQFF; DNA: TGTGCCAGCTCACGCCCCCAGGGTGAGCAGTTCTTC
D: NA; J: TRBJ2-1; V: TRBV7-3; size: NA; CDR3: CASSFASSSYNEQFF; DNA: TGTGCCAGCAGCTTTGCTAGCAGCTCCTACAATGAGCAGTTCTTC
D: TRBD2; J: TRBJ2-7; V: TRBV5-1; size: few; CDR3: CASSRTTSGGQGEQYF; DNA: TGCGCCAGCAGCCGTACTACTAGCGGGGGTCAAGGCGAGCAGTACTTC
D: TRBD1; J: TRBJ1-3; V: TRBV5-1; size: NA; CDR3: CASSLGPGGSGNTIYF; DNA: TGCGCCAGCAGCTTGGGGCCAGGGGGCTCTGGAAACACCATATATTTT
D: NA; J: TRBJ2-7; V: TRBV25-1; size: NA; CDR3: CASSESSRSYEQYF; DNA: TGTGCCAGCAGTGAATCATCCAGGTCCTACGAGCAGTACTTC
D: TRBD2; J: TRBJ2-1; V: TRBV28; size: NA; CDR3: CASSFRGRGPYNEQFF; DNA: TGTGCCAGCAGTTTTCGAGGGAGGGGTCCTTACAATGAGCAGTTCTTC
D: TRBD1; J: TRBJ1-1; V: TRBV7-9; size: NA; CDR3: CASSLTGTGNTETFF; DNA: TGTGCCAGCAGTTTAACCGGGACAGGGAACACTGAAACTTTCTTT
D: TRBD2; J: TRBJ2-1; V: TRBV10-2; size: NA; CDR3: CATGTSGRVQYNEQFF; DNA: TGCGCCACAGGGACTAGCGGGAGGGTTCAGTACAATGAGCAGTTCTTC
D: NA; J: TRBJ2-3; V: TRBV18; size: few; CDR3: CASSRGRAPGDVRTDTQYF; DNA: TGTGCCAGCTCACGGGGCAGGGCGCCAGGGGATGTGAGAACAGATACGCAGTATTTT
D: TRBD1; J: TRBJ1-4; V: TRBV15; size: NA; CDR3: CATSPGQATNEKLFF; DNA: TGTGCCACCAGCCCCGGACAGGCAACTAATGAAAAACTGTTTTTT
D: NA; J: TRBJ2-5; V: TRBV7-9; size: NA; CDR3: CASSQGFGETQYF; DNA: TGTGCCAGCAGCCAGGGATTTGGGGAGACCCAGTACTTC
D: NA; J: TRBJ1-3; V: TRBV6-6; size: NA; CDR3: CASSYRIGEGNTIYF; DNA: TGTGCCAGCAGTTACCGCATCGGGGAGGGGAACACCATATATTTT